The present entry profiles one T cell receptor (beta chain) with its context. As yet, its antigen is unknown. The source of the sample is a study of shared clonotypes between healthy human individuals. Study-level information: The cohort had two women and a few men, ages 18 to 49. General study points: Even with large depth, rarefaction showed that sorted-subset sequencing was incomplete.

CDR3 size: 15 residues. With 0 bases clipped from V and 0 bases from J, the junction kept 2 bases outside the gene matches. Germline lookup yields CDR1 SGHRS and CDR2 YFSETQ. Researchers divided each subset's genomic DNA evenly across several immunoSEQ plates. Replicate PCRs from sorted subsets contained roughly 200 ng DNA, which is tens of thousands of T cell genomes. Using immunoSEQ multiplex PCR, the repertoire was profiled, and TCRdb retains in-frame clones only, with some absent. The sample records around 600,000 clones, roughly 98% being singletons. Naive CD8 populations comprised CD45RO-negative cells positively selected for CCR7, excluding terminally differentiated effector memory CD45RA+ cells.

The sequence was obtained from a man aged 30 to 45 in good health. V usage is TRBV5-1 and J usage is TRBJ1-1; 7 nucleotides align to TRBD1. Sequenced input: naive CD8+ T cells sorted from blood. In nucleotides, the CDR3 is TGCGCCAGCAGCTTGGGGGACAGTATGAACACTGAAGCTTTCTTT. This sequence encodes CASSLGDSMNTEAFF.